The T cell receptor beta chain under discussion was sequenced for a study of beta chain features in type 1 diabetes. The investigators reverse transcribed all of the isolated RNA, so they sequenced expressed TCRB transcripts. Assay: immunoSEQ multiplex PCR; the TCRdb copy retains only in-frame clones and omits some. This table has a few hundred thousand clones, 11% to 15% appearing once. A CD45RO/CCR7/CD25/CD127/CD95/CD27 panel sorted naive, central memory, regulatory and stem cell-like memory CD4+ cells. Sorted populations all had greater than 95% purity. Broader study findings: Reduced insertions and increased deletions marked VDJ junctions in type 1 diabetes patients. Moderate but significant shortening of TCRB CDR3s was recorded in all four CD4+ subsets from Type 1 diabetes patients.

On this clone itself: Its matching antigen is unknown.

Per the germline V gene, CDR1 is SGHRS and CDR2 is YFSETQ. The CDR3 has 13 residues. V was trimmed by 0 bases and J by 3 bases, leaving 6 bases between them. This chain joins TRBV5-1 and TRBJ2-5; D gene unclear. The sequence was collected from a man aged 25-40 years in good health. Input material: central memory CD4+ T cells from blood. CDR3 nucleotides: TGCGCCAGCAGCTTGGGTCCCGAAGAGACCCAGTACTTC. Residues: CASSLGPEETQYF.